This T cell receptor (beta chain) derives from a study of T cell responses to AZD1222 COVID-19 vaccine. Regarding the study as a whole: Reports say nearly half of spike-specific TCRs go after unmutated variant regions. Just 6 or 7 people given AZD1222 tested seropositive at baseline. With two AZD1222 doses given, Spike-specific TCR breadth and depth both rose. Clonal diversity was possibly underestimated, and the donors were mostly white British, with more females.

As for this clone: Antigen specificity is unknown.

The assay was immunoSEQ multiplex PCR, and TCRdb's table has in-frame clones only and misses some. Seen here are tens of thousands of clones, roughly 88% observed once, and the top ten hold about a sixth. V was cut by 4 bases and J by 0 bases, with 16 bases left in between. This CDR3 comprises 17 residues. The germline CDR1 and CDR2 sequences are SGHTA and FQGNSA. The chain combines TRBV7-2 with TRBJ2-1; D unresolved. This material consisted of peripheral blood, taken 28 days after the second AZD1222 dose. The source of this sequence is an adult who received the AZD1222 COVID-19 vaccine. CDR3 DNA: TGTGCCAGCAGCTCCCTGTGGGCGTCGAGCTCCTACAATGAGCAGTTCTTC. Its translation: CASSSLWASSSYNEQFF.